At least ten counts were recorded for the clone carrying this T cell receptor beta chain. Unique molecular identifiers were built into the TCRbeta library. MiXCR was run by TCRdb on the PCR reads, yielding one entry per CDR3 protein. This sample has a few hundred thousand distinct CDR3 sequences, with roughly a tenth found just once. This CDR3 region has 13 residues. Trimming pared 6 bases from V and 5 bases from J, leaving 10 bases between. Germline assignment: CDR1 SGHTA and CDR2 FQGNSA. These data belong to a study of T-cell reconstitution after alpha-beta-depleted transplantation in children. V usage is TRBV7-2 and J usage is TRBJ2-2, with unresolved D. The material was PBMCs from the stem cell graft donor, obtained from the stem cell graft. The TCR originated in a human donor who donated a stem cell graft to a child with SCID. CDR3 DNA: TGTGCCAGCAGGCGTGAGTGGACCGGGGAGCTGTTTTTT. Amino acid sequence: CASRREWTGELFF.